Included here is one T cell receptor beta chain sequence, with context. Its target is not known. The data originate from a study of blood T cells in healthy people across ages. Turning to the study itself: Template switching retrieved approximately one barcoded beta molecule for each two T cells.

Primers used in a second PCR of roughly 6 to 11 cycles were a sample-barcoded 5' primer and a J-beta primer mix. TCRdb ran MiXCR on the 5' RACE reads and lists one entry per CDR3 protein. The profile shows more than 1 million distinct CDR3 sequences, under 45% of them singletons. Study results and caveats: When one million T cells were used, diversity estimates were thought to be underestimates.

This CDR3 has 16 amino acids. Germline CDR1 and CDR2: SEHNR and FQNEAQ (reference sequence). Deletions cut 1 base from V and 4 bases from J, with 16 bases between. Specimen: blood. The clonotype was recovered from a woman in her fifties or sixties in good health. V is TRBV7-9 and J is TRBJ1-1; D might be TRBD1 (5 bases). The CDR3 DNA reads as TGTGCCAGCAGCTTAGGGGGCGTATCGCGGGGCACTGAAGCTTTCTTT. Its translation is CASSLGGVSRGTEAFF.